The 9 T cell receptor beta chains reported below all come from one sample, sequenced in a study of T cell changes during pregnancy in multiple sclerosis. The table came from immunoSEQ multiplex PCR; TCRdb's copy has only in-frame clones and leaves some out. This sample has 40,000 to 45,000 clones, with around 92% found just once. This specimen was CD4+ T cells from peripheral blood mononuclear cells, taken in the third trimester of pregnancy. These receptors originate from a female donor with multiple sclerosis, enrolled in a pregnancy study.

This CDR3 reads CASSAGTGGSNTGELFF. CDR3 bases: TGCGCCAGCAGCGCGGGGACAGGGGGATCTAACACCGGGGAGCTGTTTTTT. This chain uses TRBV5-1 with TRBJ2-2; TRBD1 aligns across 11 bases. CDR1 and CDR2 (germline): SGHRS, YFSETQ. V trimming: 4 bases; J trimming: 2 bases; junction bases outside the gene matches: 7. The CDR3 extends over 17 amino acids.

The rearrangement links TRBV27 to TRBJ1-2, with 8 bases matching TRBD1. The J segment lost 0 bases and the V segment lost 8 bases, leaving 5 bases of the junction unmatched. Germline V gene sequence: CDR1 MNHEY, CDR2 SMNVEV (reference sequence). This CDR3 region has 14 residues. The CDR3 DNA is TGTGCCAGCCGACGGACAGGGACTAACTATGGCTACACCTTC. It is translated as CASRRTGTNYGYTF.

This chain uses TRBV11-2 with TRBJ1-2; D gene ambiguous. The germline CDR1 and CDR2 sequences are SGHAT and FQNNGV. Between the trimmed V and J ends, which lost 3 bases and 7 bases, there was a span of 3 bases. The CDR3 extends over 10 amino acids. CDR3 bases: TGTGCCAGCAGCTTCAGTGGCTACACCTTC. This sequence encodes CASSFSGYTF. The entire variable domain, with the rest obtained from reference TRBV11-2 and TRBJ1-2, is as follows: EAGVAQSPRYKIIEKRQSVAFWCNPISGHATLYWYQQILGQGPKLLIQFQNNGVVDDSQLPKDRFSAERLKGVDSTLKIQPAKLEDSAVYLCASSFSGYTFGSGTRLTVV.

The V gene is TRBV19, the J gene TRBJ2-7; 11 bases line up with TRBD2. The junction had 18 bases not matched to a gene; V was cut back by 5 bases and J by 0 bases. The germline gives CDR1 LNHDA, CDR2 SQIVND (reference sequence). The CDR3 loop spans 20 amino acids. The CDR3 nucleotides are TGTGCCAGTAGTCTCCGATTCCAGCAACCCGGGACTAGCGGCTCCTACGAGCAGTACTTC. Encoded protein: CASSLRFQQPGTSGSYEQYF.

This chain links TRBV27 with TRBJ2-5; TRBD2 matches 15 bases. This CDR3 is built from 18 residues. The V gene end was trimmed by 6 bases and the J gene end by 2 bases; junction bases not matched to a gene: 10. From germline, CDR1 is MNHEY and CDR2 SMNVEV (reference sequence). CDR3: CASRSRGTSGRMQETQYF. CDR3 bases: TGTGCCAGCAGGTCCCGCGGGACTAGCGGGAGGATGCAAGAGACCCAGTACTTC.

The CDR3 sequence is CASSLVGGGSEAFF. In DNA, the CDR3 is TGTGCCAGCAGCTTGGTTGGGGGCGGCTCTGAAGCTTTCTTT. V and J are TRBV5-4 and TRBJ1-1; tentative D call: TRBD1 (6 bases). This CDR3 spans 14 amino acids. V gave up 0 bases and J gave up 6 bases, with 12 bases separating them. The germline V gene has CDR1 SGHNT and CDR2 YYREEE (reference sequence).

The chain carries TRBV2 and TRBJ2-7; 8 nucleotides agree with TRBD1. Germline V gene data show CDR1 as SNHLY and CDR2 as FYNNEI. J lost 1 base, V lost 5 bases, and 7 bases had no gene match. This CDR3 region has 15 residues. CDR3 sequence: CASSMDRVASYEQYF. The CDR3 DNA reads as TGTGCCAGCAGTATGGACAGGGTAGCATCCTACGAGCAGTACTTC.

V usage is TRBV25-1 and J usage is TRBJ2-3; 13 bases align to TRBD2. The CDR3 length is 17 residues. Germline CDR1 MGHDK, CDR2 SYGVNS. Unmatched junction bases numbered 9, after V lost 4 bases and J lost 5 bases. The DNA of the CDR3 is TGTGCCAGCAGTGTGCCCCGAGGACTAGCGGGAGAAGATACGCAGTATTTT. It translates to CASSVPRGLAGEDTQYF.

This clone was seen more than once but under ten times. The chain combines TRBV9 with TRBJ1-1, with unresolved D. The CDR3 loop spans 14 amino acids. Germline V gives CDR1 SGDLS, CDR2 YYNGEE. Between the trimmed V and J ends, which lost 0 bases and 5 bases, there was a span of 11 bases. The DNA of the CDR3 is TGTGCCAGCAGCGTAGGGGAGGGAATTACTGAAGCTTTCTTT. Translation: CASSVGEGITEAFF.